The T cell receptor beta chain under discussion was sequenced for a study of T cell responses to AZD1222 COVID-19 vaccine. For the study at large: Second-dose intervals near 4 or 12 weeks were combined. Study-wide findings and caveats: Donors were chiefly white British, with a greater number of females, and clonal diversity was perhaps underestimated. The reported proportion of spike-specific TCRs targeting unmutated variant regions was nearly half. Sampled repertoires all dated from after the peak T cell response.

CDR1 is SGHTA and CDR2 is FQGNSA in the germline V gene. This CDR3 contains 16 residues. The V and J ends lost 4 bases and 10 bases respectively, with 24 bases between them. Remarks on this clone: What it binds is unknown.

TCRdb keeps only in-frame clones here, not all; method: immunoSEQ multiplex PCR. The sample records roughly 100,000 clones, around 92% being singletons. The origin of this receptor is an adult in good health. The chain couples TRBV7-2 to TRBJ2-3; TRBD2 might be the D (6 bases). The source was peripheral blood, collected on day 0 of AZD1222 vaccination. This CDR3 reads CASSSPVILGRGAQYF. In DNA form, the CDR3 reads TGTGCCAGCAGCTCCCCGGTAATTTTGGGCCGCGGGGCGCAGTATTTT.